What follows describes a single T cell receptor (beta chain). These data are taken from a study of CD8 T cells in Susac syndrome. Reverse transcription of roughly 0.45 to 1 ug RNA used random hexamers. Multiplex immunoSEQ PCR targeted 54 Vbeta and 13 Jbeta TCR beta segments. MiXCR was run by TCRdb on the immunoSEQ multiplex PCR reads, yielding one entry per CDR3 protein. The table shows about 140,000 distinct CDR3 sequences, with approximately 95% occurring only once. CD8+ and CD4+ T cells taken from blood had their TCR beta sequenced. The patients who served as multiple sclerosis controls were treatment-naive and had stable or active relapsing-remitting disease that fulfilled the revised McDonald criteria. The CD8+ and CD4+ T cells were isolated magnetically using a negative isolation approach, whereas the TEMRA cells were enriched by FACS. V trimming: 1 base; J trimming: 7 bases; junction bases outside the gene matches: 3. CDR3 length: 13 amino acids. Germline V lookup: CDR1 DFQATT, CDR2 SNEGSKA (reference sequence).

The sample taken for sequencing was CD4+ T cells from PBMCs. The chain employs TRBV20-1 and TRBJ2-7; 11 bases are shared with TRBD2. The sequence was collected from a human donor with multiple sclerosis. Here the CDR3 reads CSARGLAGFEQYF. The CDR3, as DNA: TGCAGTGCTAGAGGACTAGCGGGATTTGAGCAGTACTTC.